This T cell receptor beta chain derives from a study of blood T cell repertoires in COVID-19. At the level of the study: PBMCs, B-cell-depleted T cells, or T cells were the source of the cDNA or gDNA that made up the material.

Participants reported their clinical history, and cohort assignment relied on those reports. Two negative PCRs, clearance, or symptom resolution characterized the recovered Cohort 3 donors. V was pared by 2 bases and J by 1 base, with 8 bases between. The CDR3 loop spans 14 amino acids. From germline, CDR1 is SGHNT and CDR2 YYREEE (reference sequence). Original processing methods: Amplification of reference gene primers was used by the study to estimate nucleated cell counts. Clones were read by immunoSEQ multiplex PCR, and TCRdb kept only the in-frame ones, dropping some. V and J calls plus clone size are reproduced from that table; the DNA served to infer D and trimming. The sample consists of roughly 360,000 clones, around 87% of them appearing once. This clone came up once.

Input material: PBMCs or T cells enriched from blood (not recorded which). This chain joins TRBV5-4 and TRBJ2-3; no clear D gene. This receptor was obtained from a man between 25 and 39 years old who had recovered from COVID-19. CDR3 sequence (DNA): TGTGCCAGCAGCTTTCAAGGAGGCACAGATACGCAGTATTTT. Amino acid sequence: CASSFQGGTDTQYF.